This passage covers 8 T cell receptor beta chains from one sample sequenced in a study of CD8+CD57+ T cells in acquired aplastic anemia. Genomic DNA, serving as template, underwent TCR beta VDJ and CDR3 profiling. TCRdb re-called the reads through MiXCR, storing one row per CDR3 protein. Of 100,000 to 150,000 distinct CDR3 sequences listed, 55% to 60% are singletons. Before being chosen for sequencing, patients had shown CD8+CD57+ cell expansion by flow cytometry. The specimen sequenced was sorted CD4+, CD8+, or CD8+CD57+ T cells (not recorded which) from PBMCs. The receptor source for this set is a human donor with aplastic anemia.

This clonotype was recorded many times. This chain uses TRBV6-5 with TRBJ1-2; D unresolved. CDR3 size: 13 residues. V was clipped by 2 bases and J by 8 bases, with 12 bases between them. Germline lookup yields CDR1 MNHEY and CDR2 SVGAGI. DNA for the CDR3: TGTGCCAGCAGTTACGGGAGGGCTGGGGGCTACACCTTC. It yields the protein CASSYGRAGGYTF.

The chain couples TRBV9 to TRBJ2-5; maybe TRBD2 (6 bases). The CDR3 spans 16 residues. Trimming pared 3 bases from V and 0 bases from J, leaving 15 bases between. CDR1 is SGDLS and CDR2 is YYNGEE in the germline V gene. CDR3 protein: CASSGGTPTNQETQYF. The CDR3, as DNA: TGTGCCAGCAGCGGTGGGACTCCGACGAACCAAGAGACCCAGTACTTC.

The CDR3 is CAIRRGETVTYEQYF. DNA for the CDR3: TGTGCCATCAGAAGGGGGGAGACAGTTACCTACGAGCAGTACTTC. The chain is built from TRBV10-3 and TRBJ2-7; D may be TRBD1 or TRBD2 (6 bases each). The CDR3 length is 15 residues. The V and J ends lost 6 bases and 2 bases respectively, with 17 bases between them. Germline lookup yields CDR1 ENHRY and CDR2 SYGVKD.

The rearrangement joins TRBV20-1 to TRBJ1-5, with TRBD1 as a possible D gene (6 bases). The CDR3 spans 18 residues. Germline-derived CDR1 and CDR2 are DFQATT and SNEGSKA (reference sequence). Trimming took off 3 bases at V and 14 bases at J, with 35 bases between the two ends. The CDR3 region has the DNA TGCAGTGCTAGGGTCTTCGGCCTAGCGGGGGGGCGATCTATCAATGAGCATTTT. Translating gives CSARVFGLAGGRSINEHF.

In this sample, this clonotype turned up many times. The chain is built from TRBV2 and TRBJ2-1; tentatively, D is TRBD1 (5 bases). Germline-derived CDR1 and CDR2 are SNHLY and FYNNEI. The CDR3 totals 11 residues. The DNA for the CDR3 is TGTACCACACGGCTCAGGGATGAGCAGTTCTTC. Protein: CTTRLRDEQFF.

A few counts support this clonotype. CDR3 DNA sequence: TGTGCCAGTACCCCACAGGTACTGAACACTGAAGCTTTCTTT. It is translated as CASTPQVLNTEAFF. V usage is TRBV19 and J usage is TRBJ1-1; maybe TRBD1 (5 bases). Trimming cost V 7 bases and J 0 bases, with 12 bases left between them. Germline V CDR1 and CDR2: LNHDA, SQIVND (reference sequence). The CDR3 loop spans 14 amino acids.

The chain has TRBV24-1 and TRBJ1-5, with a possible D match to TRBD1 (6 bases). Trimming left V 11 bases short and J 6 bases short, with 19 bases between. The CDR3 spans 14 residues. CDR1 and CDR2 from the germline V gene are KGHDR and SFDVKD. Here the CDR3 DNA reads TGTGCCAGCAGGAACAGGGTCCCAACTCAGCCCCAGCATTTT. This sequence encodes CASRNRVPTQPQHF.

The chain employs TRBV15 and TRBJ2-7, with unresolved D. V lost 1 base and J lost 1, with 8 bases in between. CDR1 LNHNV and CDR2 YYDKDF come from the germline V gene (reference sequence). There are 14 residues in the CDR3. CDR3 bases: TGTGCCACCAGCAGAGCCCTGATATCCTACGAGCAGTACTTC. Translated, it gives CATSRALISYEQYF.